The 31 T cell receptor beta chains listed next were all sequenced from one sample in a study of vaccination effects on CD4 cells after COVID-19 (dated by TCRdb to 2022 to 2024). After roughly 11 days of culture, CD4+ T cells were isolated with the EasySep CD4+ T cell isolation kit. Each participant got two doses of an mRNA SARS-CoV-2 vaccine, either BNT162b2 or mRNA-1273. Libraries were constructed by the immunoSEQ multiplex PCR assay. In TCRdb, the immuneACCESS table is reduced to in-frame sequences with V and J assigned. These tables do not hold every clone; where another copy was compared, an unresolved V gene accounts for under half, and the others remain unexplained. This sample gives more than 55,000 clones in total; about four fifths of them show up just once. In total, the top ten clones hold 4.3% of the sample. Antigens for these TCRs are unknown. The sequencing here drew on CD4+ T cells from PBMCs cultured without peptide, taken after COVID-19 vaccination. The receptor set was obtained from a human donor who received a COVID-19 vaccine.

The CDR3 bases are TGTGCCAGCAGCCAGCTGGGACTAACCACAGATACGCAGTATTTT. Encoded protein: CASSQLGLTTDTQYF. This chain joins TRBV7-2 and TRBJ2-3, with 7 bases lining up with TRBD2. The CDR3 sequence is 15 residues long. The V segment lost 5 bases and the J segment 2 bases; nucleotides outside the gene matches: 7. Germline-derived CDR1 and CDR2 are SGHTA and FQGNSA.

J is TRBJ1-5 and V is TRBV6-7; D is possibly TRBD1 (5 bases). TRBV6-7 falls under the ORF class, with uncertain function. The ends were cut back, 0 bases at V and 2 bases at J, with 8 bases in the middle. The length of the CDR3 is 15 residues. This CDR3 reads CASSYSQGRNQPQHF. The CDR3 coding sequence is TGTGCCAGCAGTTACTCGCAGGGCCGCAATCAGCCCCAGCATTTT.

This clone showed up just once. The V and J genes are TRBV5-1 and TRBJ1-1, with a possible D match to TRBD1 (5 bases). The CDR3 has 16 amino acids. V lost 0 bases, J lost 6 bases, and 18 bases lay in between. CDR1 and CDR2 (germline): SGHRS, YFSETQ. CDR3 coding DNA: TGCGCCAGCAGCTTGGACCAGGGCCTAGCTGGGGCTGAAGCTTTCTTT. It codes for CASSLDQGLAGAEAFF.

The chain combines TRBV3-1 (or the pseudogene TRBV3-2) with TRBJ2-6, with no clear D. The ends were cut back, 2 bases at V and 3 bases at J, with 17 bases in the middle. The CDR3 has 18 amino acids. Germline V gene lookup returns CDR1 LGHDT and CDR2 YNNKEL (reference sequence). The CDR3 DNA reads as TGTGCCAGCAGCCAACTTGATTGGGGAAGAGGTGGGGCCAACGTCCTGACTTTC. Protein product: CASSQLDWGRGGANVLTF.

This clone was counted once. The chain is built from TRBV4-2 and TRBJ2-4; 10 nucleotides align to TRBD2. CDR3 size: 18 residues. Germline assignment: CDR1 LGHNA and CDR2 YNFKEQ. V trimming: 2 bases; J trimming: 1 base; junction bases outside the gene matches: 8. CDR3 amino acids: CASSQNPGTSAAKNIQYF. Written as DNA, the CDR3 is TGTGCCAGCAGCCAAAATCCTGGGACTAGCGCCGCCAAAAACATTCAGTACTTC.

The chain joins TRBV18 to TRBJ1-1; D is perhaps TRBD1 (5 bases). The CDR3 length is 16 residues. V lost 3 bases and J 4 bases, leaving 18 bases between the germline ends. Per the germline V gene, CDR1 is KGHSH and CDR2 is LQKENI. CDR3: CASSPSGRGAGTEAFF. Written as DNA, the CDR3 is TGTGCCAGCTCACCGTCCGGACGAGGGGCCGGCACTGAAGCTTTCTTT. Looking up the rest from reference TRBV18 and TRBJ1-1 gives the full variable domain: NAGVMQNPRHLVRRRGQEARLRCSPMKGHSHVYWYRQLPEEGLKFMVYLQKENIIDESGMPKERFSAEFPKEGPSILRIQQVVRGDSAAYFCASSPSGRGAGTEAFFGQGTRLTVV.

This chain joins TRBV5-1 and TRBJ1-1; D is possibly TRBD1 (5 bases). CDR1 is SGHRS and CDR2 is YFSETQ in the germline V gene. This CDR3 has 14 residues. The germline V and J ends were trimmed by 6 bases and 6 bases, with 18 bases remaining between them. The DNA for the CDR3 is TGCGCCAGCACCCCCGAGTCCCGGGGGGCTGAAGCTTTCTTT. It yields the protein CASTPESRGAEAFF.

The chain recombines TRBV27 with TRBJ2-1; 7 bases map to TRBD1. CDR1 MNHEY and CDR2 SMNVEV come from the germline V gene (reference sequence). V lost 1 base to trimming and J lost 6 bases; unmatched junction nucleotides: 9. The CDR3 length is 16 residues. For the CDR3, the DNA is TGTGCCAGCAGTTTATGGAAGGGGGCTGGCAGCAATGAGCAGTTCTTC. Translating gives CASSLWKGAGSNEQFF.

The J gene is TRBJ1-2, the V gene TRBV6-5, with D tentatively TRBD1 (5 bases). V was cut by 7 bases and J by 8 bases, with 11 bases left in between. The CDR3 runs to 11 residues. Germline values: CDR1 MNHEY, CDR2 SVGAGI. DNA for the CDR3: TGTGCCAGCACACAGGCCGGGGGCTACACCTTC. This encodes CASTQAGGYTF.

The genes are TRBV5-1 and TRBJ1-2; 8 nucleotides align to TRBD1. The CDR3 sequence is 15 residues long. CDR1 is SGHRS and CDR2 is YFSETQ in the germline V gene. With 0 bases clipped from V and 4 bases from J, the junction kept 5 bases outside the gene matches. This CDR3 reads CASSLAAGGSYGYTF. CDR3 DNA: TGCGCCAGCAGCTTGGCCGCAGGGGGCAGCTATGGCTACACCTTC.

The genes are TRBV6-5 and TRBJ1-1, with TRBD1 matching 10 bases. CDR1 is MNHEY and CDR2 is SVGAGI in the germline V gene. The V and J ends lost 10 bases and 4 bases, in that order; junction bases with no gene match: 12. This CDR3 comprises 15 residues. The CDR3 DNA reads as TGTGCCACATTTCCTTTGTGGACAGGGGGCACTGAAGCTTTCTTT. Translating it yields CATFPLWTGGTEAFF.

The sample holds a few counts of this clone. The J gene is TRBJ1-5, the V gene TRBV19; D is ambiguous. With 7 bases removed from V and 0 bases from J, the gap between germline ends came to 13 bases. Per germline, CDR1 LNHDA and CDR2 SQIVND (reference sequence). This CDR3 is built from 15 residues. The CDR3 DNA reads TGTGCCAGTACCCCAGGAACCTATAGCAATCAGCCCCAGCATTTT. Its translation is CASTPGTYSNQPQHF.

The J gene is TRBJ2-7, the V gene TRBV7-9; 8 bases map to TRBD2. This CDR3 comprises 15 residues. V lost 6 bases, J lost 1 base, and 8 bases stayed unmatched. The V gene's germline CDR1 is SEHNR and CDR2 FQNEAQ (reference sequence). CDR3 amino acids: CASSSRLATSYEQYF. CDR3 DNA sequence: TGTGCCAGCAGTTCTAGACTAGCGACTTCCTACGAGCAGTACTTC.

This clone appeared a few times. The rearrangement uses TRBV9 and TRBJ1-3; no reliable D call. Germline V lookup: CDR1 SGDLS, CDR2 YYNGEE. The CDR3 spans 14 residues. Trimming stripped 6 bases from V and 0 bases from J, with 10 bases between. Here the CDR3 DNA reads TGTGCCAGCAACCGAGACAACTCTGGAAACACCATATATTTT. This sequence encodes CASNRDNSGNTIYF. Complete variable domain (other parts from reference TRBV9 and TRBJ1-3): DSGVTQTPKHLITATGQRVTLRCSPRSGDLSVYWYQQSLDQGLQFLIQYYNGEERAKGNILERFSAQQFPDLHSELNLSSLELGDSALYFCASNRDNSGNTIYFGEGSWLTVV.

J is TRBJ1-3 and V is TRBV15; 11 positions match TRBD1. The ends lost 9 bases at V and 4 bases at J; junction bases unmatched: 8. The CDR3 length is 15 residues. Germline V gene sequence: CDR1 LNHNV, CDR2 YYDKDF (reference sequence). The CDR3 nucleotides are TGTGCCACGTCTAGGACAGGGGGCGAGGGAAACACCATATATTTT. This codes for CATSRTGGEGNTIYF. Variable domain in full (rest from reference TRBV15 and TRBJ1-3): DAMVIQNPRYQVTQFGKPVTLSCSQTLNHNVMYWYQQKSSQAPKLLFHYYDKDFNNEADTPDNFQSRRPNTSFCFLDIRSPGLGDTAMYLCATSRTGGEGNTIYFGEGSWLTVV.

This sequence joins TRBV2 and TRBJ2-2; 10 nucleotides match TRBD2. The germline CDR1 and CDR2 sequences are SNHLY and FYNNEI. The CDR3 covers 17 residues. The J segment lost 8 bases and the V segment lost 7 bases, leaving 16 bases of the junction unmatched. CDR3 loop: CASTLGGLAGAEGELFF. The CDR3 DNA sequence: TGTGCCAGCACTCTTGGCGGCCTAGCGGGAGCAGAAGGGGAGCTGTTTTTT.

V and J are TRBV28 and TRBJ2-2; 9 bases are a match to TRBD2. Per germline, CDR1 MDHEN and CDR2 SYDVKM. The CDR3 is made up of 19 amino acids. The trim removed 7 bases at V and 0 bases at J, leaving 15 bases unmatched. CDR3 bases: TGTGCCAGCACCATAGGGGCGGTTCTAGCGGGGCCGAACACCGGGGAGCTGTTTTTT. This encodes CASTIGAVLAGPNTGELFF.

The chain recombines TRBV11-2 with TRBJ2-7, with 8 bases that match TRBD2. The junction had 6 bases not matched to a gene; V was cut back by 2 bases and J by 3 bases. The germline V gene encodes CDR1 SGHAT and CDR2 FQNNGV. CDR3 length: 15 amino acids. CDR3 amino acids: CASSLFSREVYEQYF. The CDR3 nucleotides are TGTGCCAGCAGCTTATTCTCGCGGGAGGTCTACGAGCAGTACTTC.

V is TRBV19 and J is TRBJ1-2, with TRBD1 identical over 7 bases. The CDR3 is made up of 14 amino acids. The V segment lost 5 bases and the J segment 3 bases; nucleotides outside the gene matches: 6. Germline values: CDR1 LNHDA, CDR2 SQIVND (reference sequence). The CDR3 is CASSAYTGDYGYTF. CDR3 nucleotide sequence: TGTGCCAGTAGTGCCTACACAGGGGACTATGGCTACACCTTC. The complete variable domain, with remaining parts taken from reference TRBV19 and TRBJ1-2, reads DGGITQSPKYLFRKEGQNVTLSCEQNLNHDAMYWYRQDPGQGLRLIYYSQIVNDFQKGDIAEGYSVSREKKESFPLTVTSAQKNPTAFYLCASSAYTGDYGYTFGSGTRLTVV.

The V and J genes are TRBV21-1 and TRBJ1-6. TRBV21-1 is a known pseudogene. The CDR3 sequence is 17 residues long. CDR3 protein: CASSNRGTNGHNSPLHF. Here the CDR3 DNA reads TGTGCCAGCAGCAATAGAGGAACAAACGGGCATAATTCACCCCTCCACTTT.

The chain has TRBV19 and TRBJ1-5; no clear D gene. The CDR3 is made up of 13 amino acids. V lost 7 bases and J 8 bases, leaving 15 bases between the germline ends. Germline CDR1 is LNHDA and CDR2 is SQIVND (reference sequence). Written as DNA, the CDR3 is TGTGCCAGTATCGGAGGAGGCTGGAAGCCCCAGCATTTT. Residues: CASIGGGWKPQHF.

The V gene is TRBV11-1, the J gene TRBJ2-7; no reliable D call. Germline V gene lookup returns CDR1 SGHAT and CDR2 FQDESV (reference sequence). The CDR3 spans 15 residues. V was shortened by 5 bases and J by 4 bases, with 18 bases between the two germline ends. Here the CDR3 reads CASSRDNLPIYEQYF. The CDR3 DNA is TGTGCCAGCAGCCGAGATAACCTCCCCATATACGAGCAGTACTTC.

This chain uses TRBV5-4 with TRBJ2-3; 11 nucleotides align to TRBD2. V shed 3 bases, J shed 1 base, and the junction held 13 bases outside the gene matches. The CDR3 is 19 amino acids. Germline V gene data show CDR1 as SGHNT and CDR2 as YYREEE (reference sequence). In DNA form, the CDR3 reads TGTGCCAGCAGCTCCGAAGGGGCTAGACTAGCGGGACGCACAGATACGCAGTATTTT. Protein product: CASSSEGARLAGRTDTQYF.

The V call is TRBV25-1, the J call TRBJ1-2; D is possibly TRBD1 (5 bases). The CDR3 spans 16 residues. Deletions cut 4 bases from V and 4 bases from J, with 19 bases between. Looked up from germline, CDR1 is MGHDK and CDR2 is SYGVNS. The CDR3 DNA follows: TGTGCCAGCAGTGCCCCCCCCGGGGCGGGTGGCTATGGCTACACCTTC. Amino acid sequence: CASSAPPGAGGYGYTF.

This clone was observed a few times. The gene calls are TRBV7-2 and TRBJ1-5; D perhaps matches TRBD1 (5 bases). The CDR3 sequence is 13 residues long. Trimming pared 0 bases from V and 9 bases from J, leaving 9 bases between. The V gene's germline CDR1 is SGHTA and CDR2 FQGNSA. The DNA for the CDR3 is TGTGCCAGCAGCTTAGCTGGGGGTAGGCCCCAGCATTTT. Protein sequence: CASSLAGGRPQHF.

The rearrangement joins TRBV19 to TRBJ2-1; 8 positions agree with TRBD2. CDR1 and CDR2 from the germline V gene are LNHDA and SQIVND (reference sequence). The CDR3 is 16 residues long. Trimming at V came to 9 bases and at J to 0 bases, leaving 10 bases not matched to a gene. CDR3 bases: TGTGCCAGCAGCACTAGCGGAGGAGGCTCCTACAATGAGCAGTTCTTC. Its protein is CASSTSGGGSYNEQFF.

Only one count was recorded for this clone. V and J are TRBV30 and TRBJ2-1, with 16 positions matching TRBD2. The CDR3 has 18 amino acids. J gave up 1 base and V 3 bases, and 6 bases lay outside the gene matches. Per the germline V gene, CDR1 is GTSNPN and CDR2 is SVGIG (reference sequence). The CDR3 protein is CAWSPGTSGRGSYNEQFF. CDR3 coding DNA: TGTGCCTGGAGCCCCGGGACTAGCGGGAGGGGTTCCTACAATGAGCAGTTCTTC.

This chain uses TRBV6-4 with TRBJ1-1; 7 bases match TRBD1. Germline V gene sequence: CDR1 MRHNA, CDR2 SNTAGT. V gave up 6 bases and J gave up 1 base; unmatched junction bases: 2. This CDR3 spans 13 amino acids. The CDR3 loop reads CASSQGGNTEAFF. CDR3 in DNA: TGTGCCAGCAGCCAGGGGGGGAACACTGAAGCTTTCTTT.

This clone showed up just once. This chain uses TRBV5-4 with TRBJ2-7, with D possibly TRBD2 on 6 matching bases. Germline CDR1 is SGHNT and CDR2 is YYREEE (reference sequence). The ends were cut back, 0 bases at V and 0 bases at J, with 13 bases in the middle. CDR3 length: 16 residues. The CDR3: CASSLGGSGSSYEQYF. The CDR3 DNA is TGTGCCAGCAGCTTGGGGGGTAGCGGAAGCTCCTACGAGCAGTACTTC.

This sequence joins TRBV30 and TRBJ1-1, with 7 bases that match TRBD1. Germline V gene lookup returns CDR1 GTSNPN and CDR2 SVGIG (reference sequence). The CDR3 is 14 amino acids. With V trimmed by 2 bases and J by 11 bases, 14 bases remained unmatched. DNA of the CDR3: TGTGCCTGGAGTTTAGGGACAGTACGTGAAAAGGCTTTCTTT. Its protein is CAWSLGTVREKAFF.

The chain carries TRBV9 and TRBJ1-2; the D gene is possibly TRBD1 (5 bases). Germline CDR1 is SGDLS and CDR2 is YYNGEE. V was clipped by 0 bases and J by 1 base, with 13 bases between them. The length of the CDR3 is 16 residues. CDR3 sequence reads: CASSVDPQGHNYGYTF. DNA of the CDR3: TGTGCCAGCAGCGTAGATCCCCAGGGCCATAACTATGGCTACACCTTC.